This T cell receptor (beta chain) was recorded in a study of blood T cells in healthy people across ages. Notes on the study in general: Naive and antigen-experienced cells could not be conclusively compared, given unsorted PBMCs. There were more naive CD4+ cells and higher diversity in long-lived donors than in aged donors.

Concerning this clonotype: Antigen: not known. This may arise from a read error, as a much more abundant clone is one base away.

The germline V gene has CDR1 LGHDT and CDR2 YNNKEL (reference sequence). The CDR3 has 12 residues. Trimming took 7 bases from V and 11 from J, leaving 17 bases between them. Alongside a J-beta primer mix, a sample-barcoded 5' primer served in a second PCR lasting about 7 to 12 cycles. TCRdb independently ran MiXCR on the 5' RACE reads; one entry per CDR3 protein. The sample yields over 550,000 distinct CDR3 sequences, under 30% seen once. The donors, healthy Caucasians from Russia, were aged 6 to 90. The draw of peripheral blood yielded 8.5 to 10 milliliters from each donor. The source material was blood. This sequence was found in an elderly woman in good health. The chain is built from TRBV3-1 and TRBJ2-5; a weak D match, TRBD1 (5 bases). The CDR3 coding sequence is TGTGCCAGCACAAGCAACAGGAATGAGCAGTACTTC. Translating it yields CASTSNRNEQYF.